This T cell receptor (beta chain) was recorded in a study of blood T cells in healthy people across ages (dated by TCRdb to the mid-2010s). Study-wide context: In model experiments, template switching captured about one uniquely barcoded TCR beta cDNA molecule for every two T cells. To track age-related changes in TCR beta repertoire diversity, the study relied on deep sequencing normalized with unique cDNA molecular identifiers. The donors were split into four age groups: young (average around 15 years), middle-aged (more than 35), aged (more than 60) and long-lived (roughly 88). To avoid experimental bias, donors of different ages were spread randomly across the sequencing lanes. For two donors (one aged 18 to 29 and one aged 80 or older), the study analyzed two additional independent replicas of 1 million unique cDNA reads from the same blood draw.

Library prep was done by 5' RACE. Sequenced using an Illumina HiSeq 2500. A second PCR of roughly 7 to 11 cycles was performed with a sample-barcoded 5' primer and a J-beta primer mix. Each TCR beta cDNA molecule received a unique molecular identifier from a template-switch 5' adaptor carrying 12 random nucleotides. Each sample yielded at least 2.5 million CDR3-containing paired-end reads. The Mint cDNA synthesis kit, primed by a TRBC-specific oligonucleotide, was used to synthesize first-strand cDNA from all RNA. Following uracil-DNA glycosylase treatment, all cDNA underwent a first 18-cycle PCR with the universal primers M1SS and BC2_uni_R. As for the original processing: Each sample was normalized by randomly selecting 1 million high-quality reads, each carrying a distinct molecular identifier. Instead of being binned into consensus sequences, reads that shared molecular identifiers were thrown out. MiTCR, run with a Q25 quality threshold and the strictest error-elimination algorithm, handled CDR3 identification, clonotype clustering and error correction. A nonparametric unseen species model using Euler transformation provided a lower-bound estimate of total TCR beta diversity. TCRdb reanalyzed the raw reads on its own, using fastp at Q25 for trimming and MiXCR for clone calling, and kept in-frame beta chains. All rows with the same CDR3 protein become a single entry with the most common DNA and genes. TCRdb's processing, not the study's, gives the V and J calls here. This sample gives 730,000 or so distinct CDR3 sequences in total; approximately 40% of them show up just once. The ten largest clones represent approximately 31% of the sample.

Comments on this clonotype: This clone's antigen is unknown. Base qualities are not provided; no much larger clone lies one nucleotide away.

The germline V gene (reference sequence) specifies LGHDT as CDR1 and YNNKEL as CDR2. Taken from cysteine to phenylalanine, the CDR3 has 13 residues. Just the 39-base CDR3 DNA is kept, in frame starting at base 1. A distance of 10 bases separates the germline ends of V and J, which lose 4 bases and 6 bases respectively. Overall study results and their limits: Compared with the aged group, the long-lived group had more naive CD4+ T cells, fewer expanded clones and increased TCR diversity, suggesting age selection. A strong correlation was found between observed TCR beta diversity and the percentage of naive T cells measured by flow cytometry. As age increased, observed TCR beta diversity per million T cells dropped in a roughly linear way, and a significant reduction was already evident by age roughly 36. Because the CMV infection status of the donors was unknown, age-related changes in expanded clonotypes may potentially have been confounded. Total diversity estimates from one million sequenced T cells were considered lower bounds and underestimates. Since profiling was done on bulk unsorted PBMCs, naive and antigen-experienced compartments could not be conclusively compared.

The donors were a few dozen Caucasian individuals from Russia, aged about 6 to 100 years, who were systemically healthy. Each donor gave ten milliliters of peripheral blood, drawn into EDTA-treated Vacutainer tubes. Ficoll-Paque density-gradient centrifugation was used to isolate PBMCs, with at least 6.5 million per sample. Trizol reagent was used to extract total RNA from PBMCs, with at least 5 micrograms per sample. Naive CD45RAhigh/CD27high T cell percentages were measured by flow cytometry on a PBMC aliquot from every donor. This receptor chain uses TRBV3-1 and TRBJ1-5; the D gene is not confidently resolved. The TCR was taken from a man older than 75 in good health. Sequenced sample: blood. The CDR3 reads CASSRGPRQPQHF. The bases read TGTGCCAGCAGCCGGGGTCCCCGTCAGCCCCAGCATTTT. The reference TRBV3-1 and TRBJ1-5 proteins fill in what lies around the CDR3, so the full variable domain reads DTAVSQTPKYLVTQMGNDKSIKCEQNLGHDTMYWYKQDSKKFLKIMFSYNNKELIINETVPNRFSPKSPDKAHLNLHINSLELGDSAVYFCASSRGPRQPQHFGDGTRLSIL.